The T cell receptor beta chain under discussion was sequenced for a study of chemoradiotherapy in HPV16-positive cancers. About the study: Candidate HPV-specific T-cell clones and common TCR motifs came from functional assays in two HPV16-positive patients.

The table lists this clone with a count of one. Profiling relied on immunoSEQ multiplex PCR, and the TCRdb table lists in-frame clones only, not all of them. In the table there are some 14,000 clones, more than 60% of which are singletons. The CDR3 sequence is 15 residues long. V lost 6 bases, J lost 2 bases, and 9 bases stayed unmatched. Germline V gives CDR1 MNHEY, CDR2 SVGAGI. Sampling was done from a patient who underwent chemoradiotherapy. The V and J genes are TRBV6-5 and TRBJ2-7; 8 nucleotides align to TRBD2. The TCR comes from a human donor with HPV-associated anogenital cancer. This chain's CDR3 is CASRPSAGGTYEQYF. CDR3 coding DNA: TGTGCCAGCAGGCCTTCCGCGGGGGGTACCTACGAGCAGTACTTC.